The 3 T cell receptor beta chains given below trace back to one sample, sequenced in a study of T cell responses to AZD1222 COVID-19 vaccine. Clones were sequenced by immunoSEQ multiplex PCR, and TCRdb holds only the in-frame ones, with some missing. Of under 150,000 clones detected, 85% to 90% appear once; the ten largest clones hold 1.5% to 2%. Source: peripheral blood, taken 28 days after the second AZD1222 dose. All receptors come from an adult who received the AZD1222 COVID-19 vaccine.

This sequence joins TRBV24-1 and TRBJ2-3; the D is unclear. The CDR3 length is 15 residues. V was shortened by 1 base and J by 0 bases, with 7 bases between the two germline ends. Germline V gene data show CDR1 as KGHDR and CDR2 as SFDVKD. Here the CDR3 reads CATSDFWGSTDTQYF. The CDR3 nucleotides read TGTGCCACCAGTGATTTCTGGGGTAGCACAGATACGCAGTATTTT.

The chain links TRBV18 to TRBJ1-5; unclear D gene. CDR3 length: 16 residues. Trimming removed 0 bases at V and 0 bases at J, with 9 bases between. CDR1 KGHSH and CDR2 LQKENI come from the germline V gene. The CDR3 sequence: CASSPPSIDSNQPQHF. The CDR3 region has the DNA TGTGCCAGCTCACCACCAAGCATTGATAGCAATCAGCCCCAGCATTTT.

J is TRBJ2-1 and V is TRBV7-9, with 8 bases lining up with TRBD2. Germline loops: CDR1 SEHNR, CDR2 FQNEAQ (reference sequence). J was trimmed by 6 bases and V by 5 bases; bases with no gene match: 12. The CDR3 spans 16 residues. CDR3 in amino acids: CASSTTLILAVNEQFF. The CDR3 DNA reads as TGTGCCAGCAGCACAACCCTAATACTAGCGGTCAATGAGCAGTTCTTC.